This is a list of T cell receptor beta chains from one sample in a study of T cell responses to AZD1222 COVID-19 vaccine. Profiling relied on immunoSEQ multiplex PCR, and the TCRdb table lists in-frame clones only, not all of them. The sample carries more than 110,000 clones, roughly 92% recorded once. The starting material was peripheral blood, obtained on day 0 of AZD1222 vaccination. Receptors were obtained from an adult in good health. CDR3s include the opening cysteine and the closing phenylalanine or tryptophan. Fields, in order: J gene, clone size, V gene, D gene, CDR3 DNA, CDR3 protein. D genes are given only for firm matches. The size field is filled for only some rows; it gives once, few, many or a size class.

J: TRBJ2-7
size: -
V: TRBV14
D: -
DNA: TGTGCCAGCAGCCAAGATCTTGCCAGGGCCTACGAGCAGTACTTC
CDR3: CASSQDLARAYEQYF

J: TRBJ2-7
size: -
V: TRBV7-2
D: -
DNA: TGTGCCAGCAGCCAGGGTCGGCAGCACTACGAGCAGTACTTC
CDR3: CASSQGRQHYEQYF

J: TRBJ1-4
size: -
V: TRBV28
D: -
DNA: TGTGCCAGCAGTTCGCCGGGTTGGGGGGGGACTAATGAAAAACTGTTTTTT
CDR3: CASSSPGWGGTNEKLFF

J: TRBJ1-4
size: -
V: TRBV7-2
D: -
DNA: TGTGCCAGCAGCTTCGACAGGACTAATGAAAAACTGTTTTTT
CDR3: CASSFDRTNEKLFF

J: TRBJ2-1
size: -
V: TRBV18
D: -
DNA: TGTGCCAGCTCATACTTAAATGACGGAAACAATGAGCAGTTCTTC
CDR3: CASSYLNDGNNEQFF

J: TRBJ2-1
size: -
V: TRBV6-5
D: -
DNA: TGTGCCAGCAGTTATTCAGGGTCGGGTGGGTATGAGCAGTTCTTC
CDR3: CASSYSGSGGYEQFF

J: TRBJ2-3
size: -
V: TRBV10-3
D: TRBD1
DNA: TGTGCCATCAGTGGATTTCAGGGGGAATCAGATACGCAGTATTTT
CDR3: CAISGFQGESDTQYF

J: TRBJ1-3
size: -
V: TRBV11-2
D: -
DNA: TGTGCCAGCAGCTTAGTTCGGGCAGGGTCTGGAAACACCATATATTTT
CDR3: CASSLVRAGSGNTIYF

J: TRBJ2-3
size: -
V: TRBV5-6
D: TRBD2
DNA: TGTGCCAGCAGCCCGACTAGCGGGGAGGTTTGGGATACGCAGTATTTT
CDR3: CASSPTSGEVWDTQYF

J: TRBJ1-2
size: -
V: TRBV7-9
D: TRBD1
DNA: TGTGCCAGCAGCCAGGGGGGGGCGCTTGTCAACTATGGCTACACCTTC
CDR3: CASSQGGALVNYGYTF

J: TRBJ1-5
size: -
V: TRBV16
D: TRBD1
DNA: TGTGCCAGCAGCCAATCTGGACAGGGGAATCAGCCCCAGCATTTT
CDR3: CASSQSGQGNQPQHF

J: TRBJ1-5
size: -
V: TRBV19
D: TRBD1
DNA: TGTGCCAGTAGTATACAGGGGGCCTTTGGCAATCAGCCCCAGCATTTT
CDR3: CASSIQGAFGNQPQHF

J: TRBJ1-2
size: -
V: TRBV28
D: -
DNA: TGTGCCAGCAGTTTGACCCCTGTAACATATGGCTACACCTTC
CDR3: CASSLTPVTYGYTF

J: TRBJ1-5
size: -
V: TRBV6-6
D: TRBD1
DNA: TGTGCCAGCGGGGAAACAGGGGGAAATCAGCCCCAGCATTTT
CDR3: CASGETGGNQPQHF

J: TRBJ2-7
size: -
V: TRBV11-2
D: -
DNA: TGTGCCAGCAGCATCAACGCCCGGGATGCAGGGTCCTACGAGCAGTACTTC
CDR3: CASSINARDAGSYEQYF

J: TRBJ2-7
size: -
V: TRBV6-5
D: -
DNA: TGTGCCAGCAGAAACCCTCCCTACGAGCAGTACTTC
CDR3: CASRNPPYEQYF

J: TRBJ1-2
size: -
V: TRBV5-4
D: -
DNA: TGTGCCAGCAGCTTGGTAGCAGGGCCCCCAGGAGCTAACTATGGCTACACCTTC
CDR3: CASSLVAGPPGANYGYTF

J: TRBJ2-7
size: -
V: TRBV19
D: -
DNA: TGTGCCAGTAGTACCCTGGACAGCCCCTACGAGCAGTACTTC
CDR3: CASSTLDSPYEQYF

J: TRBJ2-2
size: -
V: TRBV3-1/TRBV3-2
D: -
DNA: TGTGCCAGCAGGACGACCGGGGAGCTGTTTTTT
CDR3: CASRTTGELFF

J: TRBJ2-1
size: -
V: TRBV3-1/TRBV3-2
D: TRBD2
DNA: TGTGCCAGCAGCCAAGATCGAGCGGGAACGTACAATGAGCAGTTCTTC
CDR3: CASSQDRAGTYNEQFF

J: TRBJ1-2
size: -
V: TRBV7-9
D: -
DNA: TGTGCCAGCAGCTTAGGGTCCTTAAGCCTCTATGGCTACACCTTC
CDR3: CASSLGSLSLYGYTF

J: TRBJ1-5
size: -
V: TRBV19
D: -
DNA: TGTGCCAGTAGCCGAGCCGGGACCCAACGGAGCAATCAGCCCCAGCATTTT
CDR3: CASSRAGTQRSNQPQHF

J: TRBJ1-4
size: -
V: TRBV28
D: -
DNA: TGTGCCAGCAGTTTTGAGTTCTCTAATGAAAAACTGTTTTTT
CDR3: CASSFEFSNEKLFF

J: TRBJ2-2
size: -
V: TRBV11-3
D: -
DNA: TGTGCCAGCAGCTTAGTTATTTCCGGGGAGCTGTTTTTT
CDR3: CASSLVISGELFF

J: TRBJ1-2
size: few
V: TRBV29-1
D: TRBD1
DNA: TGCAGCGTTGAAGGGGCAGGGGGTGGCTATGGCTACACCTTC
CDR3: CSVEGAGGGYGYTF

J: TRBJ1-1
size: -
V: TRBV9
D: TRBD1
DNA: TGTGCCAGCAGCTCAGGACAGGGGATGAACACTGAAGCTTTCTTT
CDR3: CASSSGQGMNTEAFF

J: TRBJ1-4
size: -
V: TRBV19
D: -
DNA: TGTGCCAGTAGTAGCTACGCAGGACGGGATGAAAAACTGTTTTTT
CDR3: CASSSYAGRDEKLFF

J: TRBJ2-7
size: -
V: TRBV2
D: TRBD1
DNA: TGTGCCAGCATACCGGGACAGGGTTACAACGAGCAGTACTTC
CDR3: CASIPGQGYNEQYF

J: TRBJ1-2
size: -
V: TRBV28
D: TRBD1
DNA: TGTGCCAGCAGTGATATGGACGGACAGGGGAACTATGGCTACACCTTC
CDR3: CASSDMDGQGNYGYTF

J: TRBJ1-5
size: -
V: TRBV18
D: -
DNA: TGTGCCAGCTCACCACCGAACGGCAGGGGATATAGCAATCAGCCCCAGCATTTT
CDR3: CASSPPNGRGYSNQPQHF

J: TRBJ2-2
size: -
V: TRBV18
D: -
DNA: TGTGCCAGCTCACCCGGACCAAACACCGGGGAGCTGTTTTTT
CDR3: CASSPGPNTGELFF

J: TRBJ1-2
size: once
V: TRBV4-1
D: -
DNA: -
CDR3: CASSQETRDFGNGYTF

J: TRBJ2-7
size: -
V: TRBV5-1
D: -
DNA: TGCGCCAGCCGCGGTGCCGAACAGATTCTGGGCGAGCAGTACTTC
CDR3: CASRGAEQILGEQYF

J: TRBJ2-7
size: -
V: TRBV5-1
D: TRBD1
DNA: TGCGCCAGCAGCTTCCAGTCAGGGGGCCGGAACGAGCAGTACTTC
CDR3: CASSFQSGGRNEQYF

J: TRBJ1-3
size: -
V: TRBV28
D: -
DNA: TGTGCCAGCAGACCCACAGGAAACACCATATATTTT
CDR3: CASRPTGNTIYF

J: TRBJ2-1
size: once
V: TRBV21-1
D: -
DNA: TGTGCCAGCAGCAATATTCTTATCCGACTCGAGCCGAATGAGCAGTTCTTC
CDR3: CASSNILIRLEPNEQFF

J: TRBJ2-7
size: -
V: TRBV28
D: TRBD1
DNA: TGTGCCATTACAGGGGATCGATACGAGCAGTACTTC
CDR3: CAITGDRYEQYF

J: TRBJ2-2
size: -
V: TRBV9
D: -
DNA: TGTGCCAGCAGCGCCGTTGGCGGGTGGGGCACCGGGGAGCTGTTTTTT
CDR3: CASSAVGGWGTGELFF

J: TRBJ2-7
size: -
V: TRBV5-4
D: -
DNA: TGTGCCAGCAGCTTGGCCGGAGTGTTCTACGAGCAGTACTTC
CDR3: CASSLAGVFYEQYF

J: TRBJ1-2
size: -
V: TRBV10-2
D: -
DNA: TGCGCCAGCACTGCCGATTTGAGTACCTATGGCTACACCTTC
CDR3: CASTADLSTYGYTF

J: TRBJ2-7
size: -
V: TRBV7-2
D: -
DNA: TGTGCCAGCAGCTTCAGCAGGGCTTCCTACGAGCAGTACTTC
CDR3: CASSFSRASYEQYF

J: TRBJ2-5
size: -
V: TRBV4-2
D: TRBD2
DNA: TGTGCCAGCAGCCAAGGGACTAGTATAGAGACCCAGTACTTC
CDR3: CASSQGTSIETQYF

J: TRBJ1-1
size: -
V: TRBV5-1
D: TRBD1
DNA: TGCGCCAGCAGCCCAAAACAGGGGGACTACACTGAAGCTTTCTTT
CDR3: CASSPKQGDYTEAFF

J: TRBJ2-7
size: -
V: TRBV27
D: TRBD1
DNA: TGTGCCAGCAGTCCCAGGACAGGAGTCTACGAGCAGTACTTC
CDR3: CASSPRTGVYEQYF

J: TRBJ2-7
size: -
V: TRBV27
D: TRBD2
DNA: TGTGCCAGTTTACCGAGGCTCGGACTAGCAAGCGAGCAGTACTTC
CDR3: CASLPRLGLASEQYF

J: TRBJ2-1
size: -
V: TRBV28
D: -
DNA: TGTGCCAGCAGTTTTCGGCCCGGGGGGCGCAGCTCCTACAATGAGCAGTTCTTC
CDR3: CASSFRPGGRSSYNEQFF

J: TRBJ2-2
size: -
V: TRBV25-1
D: -
DNA: TGTGCCAGCAGTCAGAACAGGGTAGCGAACACCGGGGAGCTGTTTTTT
CDR3: CASSQNRVANTGELFF

J: TRBJ2-3
size: once
V: TRBV5-1
D: -
DNA: TGCGCCAGCAGCTTGTTGGGGGGTGGCACAGATACGCAGTATTTT
CDR3: CASSLLGGGTDTQYF

J: TRBJ2-3
size: -
V: TRBV7-2
D: TRBD2
DNA: TGTGCCAGCAGCTTGCGGGGGAAACAGTATTTT
CDR3: CASSLRGKQYF

J: TRBJ2-5
size: -
V: TRBV2
D: TRBD1
DNA: TGTGCCAGCAGTGAAGCAGGTGGACAGGGGGGGGAGACCCAGTACTTC
CDR3: CASSEAGGQGGETQYF

J: TRBJ2-7
size: once
V: TRBV12-3/TRBV12-4
D: -
DNA: TGTGCCAGTTCCAAGGGAGCATACGAGCAGTACTTC
CDR3: CASSKGAYEQYF

J: TRBJ1-4
size: -
V: TRBV11-2
D: -
DNA: TGTGCCAGCAGCTTAGTGCAGAGTGAAAAACTGTTTTTT
CDR3: CASSLVQSEKLFF

J: TRBJ2-5
size: -
V: TRBV18
D: -
DNA: TGTGCCAGCTCACGTTTTGCCGGGGAAGAGGAGACCCAGTACTTC
CDR3: CASSRFAGEEETQYF

J: TRBJ2-7
size: -
V: TRBV29-1
D: TRBD1
DNA: TGCAGCGTTGATGACGAGACAGGGGCCTACGAGCAGTACTTC
CDR3: CSVDDETGAYEQYF

J: TRBJ1-6
size: -
V: TRBV4-1
D: -
DNA: TGCGCCAGCAGCCAAGGGACAGCACGAAATTATAATTCACCCCTCCACTTT
CDR3: CASSQGTARNYNSPLHF

J: TRBJ1-2
size: once
V: TRBV7-2
D: TRBD1
DNA: TGTGCCAGCAGCTCGGACAGGGGGCCCCGCTACACCTTC
CDR3: CASSSDRGPRYTF

J: TRBJ1-1
size: -
V: TRBV18
D: -
DNA: TGTGCCAGCTCACCCCAGGGGACGTGGAACACTGAAGCTTTCTTT
CDR3: CASSPQGTWNTEAFF

J: TRBJ1-1
size: -
V: TRBV5-1
D: -
DNA: TGCGCCAGCAGCTTTGGGTCCGGCAGGGCGAACACTGAAGCTTTCTTT
CDR3: CASSFGSGRANTEAFF

J: TRBJ1-5
size: -
V: TRBV5-1
D: -
DNA: TGCGCCAGCAGCTTGGACACCGGGAATCAGCCCCAGCATTTT
CDR3: CASSLDTGNQPQHF